This is a list of T cell receptor beta chains from one sample in a study of blood T cell repertoires in COVID-19. The protocol was immunoSEQ multiplex PCR, while the TCRdb copy is restricted to in-frame clones and leaves out a portion. This sample has about 200,000 clones; about 82% occur once, and the top ten carry approximately 5%. What was sequenced was PBMCs or T cells enriched from blood (not recorded which). Receptors were obtained from a man in his forties or fifties with acute COVID-19. Both conserved end residues are part of each CDR3. A D gene is named only where the DNA matches it firmly. Part of the rows lack a size; the others show once, few, many or a class for expanded clones.

v_gene	abundance	j_gene	d_gene	CDR3nt	CDR3aa
TRBV5-1	.	TRBJ1-1	TRBD1	TGCGCCAGCAGCTTTCAGGGGGCGGACACTGAAGCTTTCTTT	CASSFQGADTEAFF
TRBV4-1	once	TRBJ2-3	.	TGCGCCAGCAGCCAAGGGCGCACAGATACGCAGTATTTT	CASSQGRTDTQYF
TRBV2	.	TRBJ1-2	TRBD1	TGTGCCAGCAGTCCAGCCGGGACAGGGGTTGGCTACACCTTC	CASSPAGTGVGYTF
TRBV6-2/TRBV6-3	.	TRBJ1-1	.	TGTGCCAGCAGTTGGTCCCAGGGGCACACTGAAGCTTTCTTT	CASSWSQGHTEAFF
TRBV30	.	TRBJ1-1	.	TGTGCCTGGAGTCGAGCTCTACAGGGAGTAACTGAAGCTTTCTTT	CAWSRALQGVTEAFF
TRBV5-4	.	TRBJ2-5	TRBD2	TGTGCCAGCAGCCTCATGGGACTAGCGGGAAGAGAGACCCAGTACTTC	CASSLMGLAGRETQYF
TRBV7-2	.	TRBJ1-4	.	TGTGCCAGCAGCTTAGATCCGGGGTCGGATGAAAAACTGTTTTTT	CASSLDPGSDEKLFF
TRBV28	.	TRBJ1-4	TRBD1	TGTGCCAGCAGTTTCCCACCGGGACAGGGGTTGGCTAATGAAAAACTGTTTTTT	CASSFPPGQGLANEKLFF
TRBV5-1	.	TRBJ2-2	.	TGCGCCAGCACCCCGGGGACAAGAACCGGGGAGCTGTTTTTT	CASTPGTRTGELFF
TRBV27	once	TRBJ2-2	TRBD1	TGTGCCAGCCTGACAGGGGCCGGGGAGCTGTTTTTT	CASLTGAGELFF
TRBV10-3	.	TRBJ1-2	.	TGTGCCATCAGTGGGCCGGGACAAAACTATGGCTACACCTTC	CAISGPGQNYGYTF
TRBV10-3	.	TRBJ2-2	.	TGTGCCATCAGTGTACCTCTAGAGGGCGCAGTGAACACCGGGGAGCTGTTTTTT	CAISVPLEGAVNTGELFF
TRBV2	.	TRBJ1-4	.	TGTGCCAGCGAACTAGGTGAAAAACTGTTTTTT	CASELGEKLFF
TRBV27	once	TRBJ2-7	.	TGTGCCAGCAGTTTGGCACAGACCTACGAGCAGTACTTC	CASSLAQTYEQYF
TRBV20-1	.	TRBJ2-1	.	TGCAGTGCTAGTGGGCTAGCCCCCATCAATGAGCAGTTCTTC	CSASGLAPINEQFF
TRBV7-3	once	TRBJ2-3	.	TGTGCCAGCAGCTCCGGACAGGCGGGGGGAGATACGCAGTATTTT	CASSSGQAGGDTQYF
TRBV2	.	TRBJ2-2	.	TGTGCCAGCAGCCAAGACAGAAGAACCGGGGAGCTGTTTTTT	CASSQDRRTGELFF
TRBV20-1	.	TRBJ2-1	TRBD2	TGCAGTGCTAGTCGGACTAGCGGCCACAATGAGCAGTTCTTC	CSASRTSGHNEQFF
TRBV27	.	TRBJ1-3	.	TGTGCCAGCAGTTGGAGGGATGGAAACACCATATATTTT	CASSWRDGNTIYF
TRBV7-9	.	TRBJ2-7	TRBD1	TGTGCCAGCAGCTTAAGACAGGGGGCGGTCTACGAGCAGTACTTC	CASSLRQGAVYEQYF
TRBV25-1	.	TRBJ2-1	.	TGTGCCAGCAGTGACCTGACAGGCGTCGATGAGCAGTTCTTC	CASSDLTGVDEQFF
TRBV24-1	.	TRBJ2-1	TRBD2	TGTGCCACCAGTAGCGCGGGAGGGCCTTACAATGAGCAGTTCTTC	CATSSAGGPYNEQFF
TRBV2	many	TRBJ2-7	TRBD1	TGTGCCAGCAGTACGGACAGGGAAGGCGACGAGCAGTACTTC	CASSTDREGDEQYF
TRBV7-9	.	TRBJ2-1	.	TGTGCCAGCAGCTTAGGGGCTATGAATGAGCAGTTCTTC	CASSLGAMNEQFF
TRBV28	.	TRBJ1-2	TRBD1	TGTGCCAGCAGTTTGAGGGGGCGGCGGGGCTACACCTTC	CASSLRGRRGYTF
TRBV7-9	.	TRBJ2-7	.	TGTGCCAGCAGCTTTAGCGGAAAAGTCTCCTACGAGCAGTACTTC	CASSFSGKVSYEQYF
TRBV28	.	TRBJ1-5	.	TGTGCCAGCAGTACGAGGGTGGAGAATCAGCCCCAGCATTTT	CASSTRVENQPQHF
TRBV28	.	TRBJ1-6	TRBD1	TGTGCCAGCAGTGGGACAGGGGAACATTCCTATAATTCACCCCTCCACTTT	CASSGTGEHSYNSPLHF
TRBV2	.	TRBJ2-2	.	TGTGCCAGCAGTGAGAGCTGGAACACCGGGGAGCTGTTTTTT	CASSESWNTGELFF
TRBV28	.	TRBJ2-6	TRBD1	TGTGCCAGCAGTTTATTTACAGGGGCTGGGGCCAACGTCCTGACTTTC	CASSLFTGAGANVLTF
TRBV6-2/TRBV6-3	.	TRBJ1-1	.	TGTGCCAGCAGTGGGGTAGGGAGGAACACTGAAGCTTTCTTT	CASSGVGRNTEAFF
TRBV28	.	TRBJ1-4	.	TGTGCCACCTACCCCACAGGCAGTGAAAAACTGTTTTTT	CATYPTGSEKLFF
TRBV6-6	.	TRBJ2-5	.	TGTGCCATCACGAGGGCCGGGGAAGAAGAGACCCAGTACTTC	CAITRAGEEETQYF
TRBV27	.	TRBJ1-1	.	TGTGCCAGCAGTAGTCCTAGGTTGGGGGCTCAAGGGACTGAAGCTTTCTTT	CASSSPRLGAQGTEAFF
TRBV6-5	.	TRBJ2-7	.	TGTGCCAGCAGGAGTCAGGGTTCCTACGAGCAGTACTTC	CASRSQGSYEQYF
TRBV13	.	TRBJ2-1	TRBD2	TGTGCCAGCAGCCCAAGGACTAGCGTCTACAATGAGCAGTTCTTC	CASSPRTSVYNEQFF
TRBV12-3/TRBV12-4	.	TRBJ2-7	.	TGTGCCAGCAGTTTTAATCTGTACGAGCAGTACTTC	CASSFNLYEQYF
TRBV4-1	.	TRBJ2-7	TRBD2	TGCGCCAGCAGCCAAGGAGGGGGACTAGCGGGGTACGAGCAGTACTTC	CASSQGGGLAGYEQYF
TRBV9	.	TRBJ2-3	TRBD2	TGTGCCAGCAGCGTAACTAGCGGTAGCACAGATACGCAGTATTTT	CASSVTSGSTDTQYF
TRBV7-2	.	TRBJ2-7	TRBD2	TGTGCCAGCAGCGGTACCGGCACTAGCGTAATAGGCAAGTCCTACGAGCAGTACTTC	CASSGTGTSVIGKSYEQYF
TRBV3-1/TRBV3-2	.	TRBJ2-3	TRBD2	TGTGCCAGCAGCCAAGGCGGGAGCGGGGATACGCAGTATTTT	CASSQGGSGDTQYF
TRBV5-4	.	TRBJ2-1	TRBD1	TGTGCCAGCAGGGCGACAGGGTACAATGAGCAGTTCTTC	CASRATGYNEQFF
TRBV7-9	.	TRBJ1-2	.	TGTGCCAGCAGCCTCGGACAGAACTACACCTTC	CASSLGQNYTF
TRBV28	.	TRBJ1-2	TRBD1	TGTGCCAGCAGTTTCCCAGGGGGCGCGAGCTATGGCTACACCTTC	CASSFPGGASYGYTF
TRBV7-3	.	TRBJ2-2	TRBD1	TGTGCCAGCAGCTCACAGGGGTTGGGAACCGGGGAGCTGTTTTTT	CASSSQGLGTGELFF